The sequence of this TCR beta chain was determined in a study of vaccination and CD4 T cells after COVID-19. Background on the study: The stimulating agents, overlapping spike peptides, came from SARS-CoV-2, HCoV-NL63, HCoV-OC43 and HCoV-229E. Study conclusions and caveats: Reactive clonotype counts went from median about 21 after infection to 30 to 45 after vaccination, nonsignificantly.

Sequenced with the Oncomine TCR Beta short-read assay was DNA taken from cultured CD4+ T cells. TCRdb reprocessed the PCR reads via MiXCR and lists one record per CDR3 protein. Of about 12,000 distinct CDR3 sequences in the sample, 55% to 60% were seen once. The CDR3 has 13 residues. The V gene end was trimmed by 6 bases and the J gene end by 3 bases; junction bases not matched to a gene: 4. Germline assignment: CDR1 DFQATT and CDR2 SNEGSKA (reference sequence). With respect to this clonotype: Antigen unknown.

Treatment described: roughly 10-day PBMC culture with coronavirus spike peptide pools or control peptides (ViraFEST assay). IL-2 at around 10 IU/ml and peptide pools at approximately 10 ug/ml were added to PBMCs cultured at roughly 2.1 million per well. This clonotype was obtained from a human donor who had recovered from COVID-19. The V call is TRBV20-1, the J call TRBJ2-7; 11 bases match TRBD2. Sequenced: CD4+ T cells from blood, cultured in vitro. The CDR3 protein is CSAKGTSGYEQYF. The DNA of the CDR3 is TGCAGTGCAAAGGGGACTAGCGGCTACGAGCAGTACTTC.